Each of the 3 T cell receptor beta chains below was sequenced from the same sample in a study of blood T cell repertoires in COVID-19. TCRdb's table, derived via immunoSEQ multiplex PCR, lists solely in-frame clones and lacks some. The table has about 250,000 clones, about 84% seen once; the top ten hold roughly 7.9%. The specimen was peripheral blood. The source of these receptors is a woman at least 80 years old with acute or convalescent COVID-19.

In its sample, this clone was seen a few times. V is TRBV2 and J is TRBJ1-2, with 9 positions matching TRBD1. Germline CDR1 and CDR2: SNHLY and FYNNEI. With 5 bases clipped from V and 8 bases from J, the junction kept 9 bases outside the gene matches. The CDR3 totals 14 residues. The CDR3 loop is CASSPTDRGMGYTF. For the CDR3, the DNA is TGTGCCAGCAGTCCGACGGACAGGGGAATGGGCTACACCTTC.

This chain joins TRBV25-1 and TRBJ1-4, with TRBD1 identical over 11 bases. V lost 4 bases to trimming and J lost 8 bases; unmatched junction nucleotides: 6. Germline CDR1 MGHDK, CDR2 SYGVNS. The CDR3 totals 15 residues. This CDR3 is CASSATGTGGEKLFF. The CDR3 region has the DNA TGTGCCAGCAGTGCAACCGGGACAGGGGGAGAAAAACTGTTTTTT.

The rearrangement links TRBV9 to TRBJ2-1; 9 positions match TRBD2. V gave up 0 bases and J gave up 10 bases; unmatched junction bases: 5. Germline CDR1 and CDR2: SGDLS and YYNGEE. The CDR3 extends over 14 amino acids. The chain's CDR3 is CASSVDLAGIEQFF. The CDR3 nucleotides are TGTGCCAGCAGCGTAGATCTAGCGGGAATAGAGCAGTTCTTC.